A selection of T cell receptor beta chains follows, all from one sample in a study of blood T cell repertoires in COVID-19. Repertoires were generated with immunoSEQ multiplex PCR, while TCRdb's copy carries only in-frame clones and drops some. The profile shows 90,000 to 120,000 clones, just over 90% of them singletons. Material: peripheral blood. The receptors derive from a woman aged 25 to 39 with acute or convalescent COVID-19. The CDR3 runs from the conserved cysteine through the conserved F or W. A D gene is named only where the DNA matches it firmly. Some rows have no size entry. The others give once, few or many, or a class for an expanded clone.

cdr3_nt: TGTGCCAGCAGTCCCCCAACCGGGAGAAGGAGAGGCTACACCTTC
cdr3_aa: CASSPPTGRRRGYTF
j_call: TRBJ1-2
v_call: TRBV28
clone_size: few
d_call: -

cdr3_nt: TGTGCCAGCTCACGGGGCTCGACAGGGGTAGCCACAGATACGCAGTATTTT
cdr3_aa: CASSRGSTGVATDTQYF
j_call: TRBJ2-3
v_call: TRBV18
clone_size: -
d_call: TRBD1

cdr3_nt: TGCAGCGTTAACAGGGGTCGGGAGACCCAGTACTTC
cdr3_aa: CSVNRGRETQYF
j_call: TRBJ2-5
v_call: TRBV29-1
clone_size: -
d_call: TRBD1

cdr3_nt: TGTGCCAGCAGCTCAGCAGGGAGGACGGATTATGGCTACACCTTC
cdr3_aa: CASSSAGRTDYGYTF
j_call: TRBJ1-2
v_call: TRBV7-9
clone_size: -
d_call: -

cdr3_nt: TGCGCCAGCAGTCAACCGCCCGACAGGGGGGCCTACGAGCAGTACTTC
cdr3_aa: CASSQPPDRGAYEQYF
j_call: TRBJ2-7
v_call: TRBV23-1
clone_size: -
d_call: TRBD1

cdr3_nt: TGTGCCAGCAGCGTATCGGGACAGGGGAATGAGCAGTTCTTC
cdr3_aa: CASSVSGQGNEQFF
j_call: TRBJ2-1
v_call: TRBV9
clone_size: once
d_call: TRBD1

cdr3_nt: TGTGCCTGGAGTCTAGGGGGCCGCAGCACAGATACGCAGTATTTT
cdr3_aa: CAWSLGGRSTDTQYF
j_call: TRBJ2-3
v_call: TRBV30
clone_size: -
d_call: TRBD1

cdr3_nt: TGTGCCAGCAGTGGACAGGGGGGCAATTCACCCCTCCACTTT
cdr3_aa: CASSGQGGNSPLHF
j_call: TRBJ1-6
v_call: TRBV6-2/TRBV6-3
clone_size: once
d_call: TRBD1

cdr3_nt: TGTGCCAGCAGCTTAGAGACAGGGGGCAGGCGAAAGCAGTATTTT
cdr3_aa: CASSLETGGRRKQYF
j_call: TRBJ2-3
v_call: TRBV5-5
clone_size: -
d_call: TRBD1

cdr3_nt: TGTGCCAGTAGCTCGGGGTCGGACAGGCCGGTTGTATCCCTCCACTTT
cdr3_aa: CASSSGSDRPVVSLHF
j_call: TRBJ1-6
v_call: TRBV19
clone_size: -
d_call: TRBD1

cdr3_nt: TGTGCCAGCAGGATGACAGGGATCACTGAAGCTTTCTTT
cdr3_aa: CASRMTGITEAFF
j_call: TRBJ1-1
v_call: TRBV6-5
clone_size: -
d_call: TRBD1

cdr3_nt: TGTGCCAGCAGCTTAGCGGAGGACAGGAATAATTCACCCCTCCACTTT
cdr3_aa: CASSLAEDRNNSPLHF
j_call: TRBJ1-6
v_call: TRBV7-6
clone_size: -
d_call: TRBD1

cdr3_nt: TGTGCCAGCAGGACAGATGAAAAACTGTTTTTT
cdr3_aa: CASRTDEKLFF
j_call: TRBJ1-4
v_call: TRBV28
clone_size: -
d_call: -

cdr3_nt: TGCGCCAGCAGCCCTAGGATAGGGCAGGGTGGCTACGAGCAGTACTTC
cdr3_aa: CASSPRIGQGGYEQYF
j_call: TRBJ2-7
v_call: TRBV4-3
clone_size: -
d_call: -

cdr3_nt: TGTGCCAGCAGCTTTGGGGGGAGGTCGGACACTGAAGCTTTCTTT
cdr3_aa: CASSFGGRSDTEAFF
j_call: TRBJ1-1
v_call: TRBV7-8
clone_size: -
d_call: -

cdr3_nt: TGTGCCAGTTCGACTAGCGGGAACAACAATGAGCAGTTCTTC
cdr3_aa: CASSTSGNNNEQFF
j_call: TRBJ2-1
v_call: TRBV18
clone_size: -
d_call: TRBD2

cdr3_nt: TGCGCCAGCAGCTTGGCCGGGGATTTATCCAGTCAGCCCCAGCATTTT
cdr3_aa: CASSLAGDLSSQPQHF
j_call: TRBJ1-5
v_call: TRBV5-1
clone_size: -
d_call: -

cdr3_nt: TGTGCCAGCAGCTTAGTCAGGGGGGTACCGGCCCGTGGCTACACCTTC
cdr3_aa: CASSLVRGVPARGYTF
j_call: TRBJ1-2
v_call: TRBV11-2
clone_size: -
d_call: TRBD1

cdr3_nt: TGTGCCAGCAGTTTATTCTCGACAGGGGATAATTCACCCCTCCACTTT
cdr3_aa: CASSLFSTGDNSPLHF
j_call: TRBJ1-6
v_call: TRBV28
clone_size: -
d_call: TRBD1

cdr3_nt: TGTGCCAGCAGTTGGCACCTAGCGGGAGGGGGCAAGTATTTT
cdr3_aa: CASSWHLAGGGKYF
j_call: TRBJ2-3
v_call: TRBV6-2/TRBV6-3
clone_size: -
d_call: TRBD2

cdr3_nt: TGTGCCAGCATCGGAGGGACAGAGGCGTGGAAACTGTTTTTT
cdr3_aa: CASIGGTEAWKLFF
j_call: TRBJ1-4
v_call: TRBV28
clone_size: once
d_call: TRBD1

cdr3_nt: TGCGCCAGCAGGCCAACAGGGAACACTGAAGCTTTCTTT
cdr3_aa: CASRPTGNTEAFF
j_call: TRBJ1-1
v_call: TRBV5-1
clone_size: -
d_call: -

cdr3_nt: TGTGCCAGCAGCCTCACTAGCGGGGGATCCTACGAGCAGTACTTC
cdr3_aa: CASSLTSGGSYEQYF
j_call: TRBJ2-7
v_call: TRBV7-3
clone_size: -
d_call: TRBD2

cdr3_nt: TGTGCCAGCCGTGAGACTAGCGGGAACACCGGGGAGCTGTTTTTT
cdr3_aa: CASRETSGNTGELFF
j_call: TRBJ2-2
v_call: TRBV7-8
clone_size: -
d_call: TRBD2

cdr3_nt: TGTGCCAGCAGCGCGAATCTCGACTTGGGGGGACCAAACTACGAGCAGTACTTC
cdr3_aa: CASSANLDLGGPNYEQYF
j_call: TRBJ2-7
v_call: TRBV3-1/TRBV3-2
clone_size: -
d_call: -

cdr3_nt: TGCGCCAGCAGCCAAGGGACTAGCGGGATGAGGGCCGGGGAGCTGTTTTTT
cdr3_aa: CASSQGTSGMRAGELFF
j_call: TRBJ2-2
v_call: TRBV4-3
clone_size: few
d_call: TRBD2

cdr3_nt: TGTGCCAGCAGCTTAGGCCTAAGCGTCCCCTCCTACAATGAGCAGTTCTTC
cdr3_aa: CASSLGLSVPSYNEQFF
j_call: TRBJ2-1
v_call: TRBV13
clone_size: once
d_call: -

cdr3_nt: TGCAGCGTCGGGACAGGCGGGGACTATGGCTACACCTTC
cdr3_aa: CSVGTGGDYGYTF
j_call: TRBJ1-2
v_call: TRBV29-1
clone_size: -
d_call: TRBD1

cdr3_nt: TGTGCCAGCACTAGCGGGAGATACCAAGAGACCCAGTACTTC
cdr3_aa: CASTSGRYQETQYF
j_call: TRBJ2-5
v_call: TRBV28
clone_size: -
d_call: TRBD2

cdr3_nt: TGTGCCAGCAGCCAAGTCCAGGGGATGAACACTGAAGCTTTCTTT
cdr3_aa: CASSQVQGMNTEAFF
j_call: TRBJ1-1
v_call: TRBV4-2
clone_size: once
d_call: -

cdr3_nt: TGTGCCAGCGGGGGGACAGCCACCTCGGGCGAAAAACTGTTTTTT
cdr3_aa: CASGGTATSGEKLFF
j_call: TRBJ1-4
v_call: TRBV2
clone_size: few
d_call: TRBD1

cdr3_nt: TGTGCCAGCACTGAATGGGACAGCGACTACAATGAGCAGTTCTTC
cdr3_aa: CASTEWDSDYNEQFF
j_call: TRBJ2-1
v_call: TRBV6-1
clone_size: -
d_call: TRBD1

cdr3_nt: TGTGCCAGCAGCTTGGGGGGACAGTCCTACGAGCAGTACTTC
cdr3_aa: CASSLGGQSYEQYF
j_call: TRBJ2-7
v_call: TRBV5-5
clone_size: -
d_call: TRBD1

cdr3_nt: TGTGCCAGCAGCCAAACCGGAGAAAACACCATATATTTT
cdr3_aa: CASSQTGENTIYF
j_call: TRBJ1-3
v_call: TRBV4-2
clone_size: -
d_call: -

cdr3_nt: TGCAGCGTTGGATTTGGGCTTATAGCCAAAAACATTCAGTACTTC
cdr3_aa: CSVGFGLIAKNIQYF
j_call: TRBJ2-4
v_call: TRBV29-1
clone_size: -
d_call: -

cdr3_nt: TGTGCCAGCAGTATCGCCAGTTCCTCCTACAATGAGCAGTTCTTC
cdr3_aa: CASSIASSSYNEQFF
j_call: TRBJ2-1
v_call: TRBV7-3
clone_size: -
d_call: -

cdr3_nt: TGCGCCAGCAGCTTGGGGCAGGGGGACATCACAGATACGCAGTATTTT
cdr3_aa: CASSLGQGDITDTQYF
j_call: TRBJ2-3
v_call: TRBV5-1
clone_size: -
d_call: TRBD1

cdr3_nt: TGTGCCGGGGGGGGTAGACAGCGCACAGATACGCAGTATTTT
cdr3_aa: CAGGGRQRTDTQYF
j_call: TRBJ2-3
v_call: TRBV28
clone_size: -
d_call: TRBD2

cdr3_nt: TGCGCCAGCAGCTTAGGGACTAGCGGGGGATCCTACAATGAGCAGTTCTTC
cdr3_aa: CASSLGTSGGSYNEQFF
j_call: TRBJ2-1
v_call: TRBV5-1
clone_size: -
d_call: TRBD2

cdr3_nt: TGTGCCAGCAGCTTGTTCTCCAATCAGCCCCAGCATTTT
cdr3_aa: CASSLFSNQPQHF
j_call: TRBJ1-5
v_call: TRBV7-8
clone_size: once
d_call: -

cdr3_nt: TGTGCCAGCAGTCGAGCGGGGGTCGAAAAACTGTTTTTT
cdr3_aa: CASSRAGVEKLFF
j_call: TRBJ1-4
v_call: TRBV28
clone_size: -
d_call: -

cdr3_nt: TGTGCCAGCAGCCCGGCGGTGAGAAATACGCAGTATTTT
cdr3_aa: CASSPAVRNTQYF
j_call: TRBJ2-3
v_call: TRBV11-1
clone_size: -
d_call: -

cdr3_nt: TGTGCCAGCAGTCCAGGGTGGCCTGAAGCTTTCTTT
cdr3_aa: CASSPGWPEAFF
j_call: TRBJ1-1
v_call: TRBV28
clone_size: -
d_call: -

cdr3_nt: TGTGCCTGGAGTCCAGGCAACTCTGGAAACACCATATATTTT
cdr3_aa: CAWSPGNSGNTIYF
j_call: TRBJ1-3
v_call: TRBV30
clone_size: -
d_call: -

cdr3_nt: TGTGCCAGTAGCCCATCGAACAAAGGACAGATAGGTTACTATGGCTACACCTTC
cdr3_aa: CASSPSNKGQIGYYGYTF
j_call: TRBJ1-2
v_call: TRBV19
clone_size: -
d_call: -

cdr3_nt: TGTGCCAGCAGCTTGGGCCCAGTATGGATGAAGGACACTGAAGCTTTCTTT
cdr3_aa: CASSLGPVWMKDTEAFF
j_call: TRBJ1-1
v_call: TRBV11-2
clone_size: -
d_call: -

cdr3_nt: TGTGCCAGCAGCTTAGTAGCGGGGGGGAGCACAGATACGCAGTATTTT
cdr3_aa: CASSLVAGGSTDTQYF
j_call: TRBJ2-3
v_call: TRBV7-3
clone_size: -
d_call: TRBD2

cdr3_nt: TGTGCCAGCAGTGACTCCGGTCTAGCGGGAGGGCCTGGGCAGTTCTTC
cdr3_aa: CASSDSGLAGGPGQFF
j_call: TRBJ2-1
v_call: TRBV6-4
clone_size: -
d_call: TRBD2

cdr3_nt: TGTGCCACCAGCAGGGGACAGTCCTTGAATCAGCCCCAGCATTTT
cdr3_aa: CATSRGQSLNQPQHF
j_call: TRBJ1-5
v_call: TRBV15
clone_size: -
d_call: TRBD1